A single sample is the source of the 15 T cell receptor beta chains below, sequenced in a study of cytomegalovirus exposure and HLA in healthy donors. Vbeta (60) and Jbeta (13) primers were used in the PCR. Libraries were prepared by immunoSEQ multiplex PCR; TCRdb keeps only in-frame clonotypes and omits some of them. The sample lists 100,000 to 150,000 clones; around 73% were seen once. Specimen: PBMCs. The receptors were gathered from a female donor in good health and CMV-seronegative.

The J gene is TRBJ2-7, the V gene TRBV4-1; no firm D call. V was cut by 0 bases and J by 2 bases, with 14 bases left in between. The CDR3 consists of 16 residues. Germline assignment: CDR1 MGHRA and CDR2 YSYEKL. CDR3 residues: CASSQDQARGPYEQYF. CDR3 bases: TGCGCCAGCAGCCAAGATCAGGCCCGTGGGCCCTACGAGCAGTACTTC.

In its sample, this clone was seen once. The V call is TRBV28, the J call TRBJ1-4; D is uncertain. Trimming took 5 bases from V and 2 from J, leaving 18 bases between them. Germline V gene sequence: CDR1 MDHEN, CDR2 SYDVKM. This CDR3 is built from 17 residues. This CDR3 is CASSPLRIGGTNEKLFF. CDR3 in DNA: TGTGCCAGCAGTCCCCTTAGGATAGGAGGGACTAATGAAAAACTGTTTTTT.

The rearrangement joins TRBV28 to TRBJ2-3; weak D call: TRBD2 (6 bases). Per germline, CDR1 MDHEN and CDR2 SYDVKM. CDR3 length: 14 amino acids. V shed 9 bases and J shed 5 bases, with 18 bases lying between them. CDR3 residues: CASREAGKQDTQYF. CDR3 DNA sequence: TGTGCCAGTCGAGAGGCGGGAAAGCAAGATACGCAGTATTTT.

This clone has just a few counts. V gene TRBV7-9 combines with J gene TRBJ2-1, with 13 bases that match TRBD2. The CDR3 length is 13 residues. Germline CDR1 reads SEHNR; CDR2 reads FQNEAQ (reference sequence). J lost 14 bases, V lost 2 bases, and 3 bases had no gene match. CDR3 region: CASSLRTSGREFF. Here the CDR3 DNA reads TGTGCCAGCAGCTTAAGGACTAGCGGGAGAGAGTTCTTC.

The CDR3 DNA follows: TGCGCCAGCAGCCAAACGGACAGGGTGAACACTGAAGCTTTCTTT. Translation: CASSQTDRVNTEAFF. The V call is TRBV4-3, the J call TRBJ1-1, with 8 bases identical to TRBD1. The CDR3 loop spans 15 amino acids. Germline V gene sequence: CDR1 LGHNA, CDR2 YSLEER. With V trimmed by 2 bases and J by 0 bases, 2 bases remained unmatched.

The rearrangement links TRBV5-4 to TRBJ1-2; no clear D gene. Trimming removed 3 bases from V and 10 bases from J, with 10 bases in between. Germline CDR1 and CDR2: SGHNT and YYREEE (reference sequence). The CDR3 consists of 11 residues. CDR3 in DNA: TGTGCCAGCAGCTGGGAGGGAGCCTACACCTTC. Amino acids: CASSWEGAYTF. Full variable domain (remainder filled in from reference TRBV5-4 and TRBJ1-2): ETGVTQSPTHLIKTRGQQVTLRCSSQSGHNTVSWYQQALGQGPQFIFQYYREEENGRGNFPPRFSGLQFPNYSSELNVNALELDDSALYLCASSWEGAYTFGSGTRLTVV.

This sequence joins TRBV5-8 and TRBJ1-2; TRBD1 is a possible D gene (6 bases). The CDR3 is made up of 12 amino acids. Trimming stripped 2 bases from V and 5 bases from J, with 7 bases between. CDR1 and CDR2 from the germline V gene are SGHTS and YDEGEE. Here the CDR3 reads CASSFTGYGYTF. The DNA of the CDR3 is TGTGCCAGCAGCTTCACAGGGTATGGCTACACCTTC.

The genes are TRBV19 and TRBJ1-5, with 10 bases fitting TRBD1. This CDR3 region has 17 residues. With V trimmed by 5 bases and J by 2 bases, 9 bases remained unmatched. The germline CDR1 and CDR2 sequences are LNHDA and SQIVND (reference sequence). The CDR3 loop is CASSPGTGVGGNQPQHF. CDR3 in DNA: TGTGCCAGTAGTCCTGGGACAGGGGTTGGGGGCAATCAGCCCCAGCATTTT.

The J gene is TRBJ1-4, the V gene TRBV11-2, with 7 bases identical to TRBD1. The length of the CDR3 is 13 residues. Germline CDR1 and CDR2: SGHAT and FQNNGV. V was clipped by 5 bases and J by 10 bases; unmatched bases: 7. The CDR3 loop is CASSPDRARKLFF. Here the CDR3 DNA reads TGTGCCAGCAGCCCCGACAGGGCCCGAAAACTGTTTTTT.

The J gene is TRBJ2-7, the V gene TRBV4-3, with D tentatively TRBD1 (6 bases). The V end was cut by 1 base, the J end by 5 bases, with 6 bases between. Germline loops: CDR1 LGHNA, CDR2 YSLEER. The CDR3 extends over 12 amino acids. The CDR3 loop reads CASSQGGHEQYF. CDR3 nucleotides: TGCGCCAGCAGCCAAGGGGGGCACGAGCAGTACTTC.

V usage is TRBV6-4 and J usage is TRBJ1-1; D uncertain. Germline CDR1 MRHNA, CDR2 SNTAGT. Trimming shortened V by 2 bases and J by 1 base, and 5 bases separated the two germline ends. The CDR3 runs 13 residues. Written as DNA, the CDR3 is TGTGCCAGCAGTGACAGCGGGAACACTGAAGCTTTCTTT. It codes for CASSDSGNTEAFF.

V gene TRBV6-1 combines with J gene TRBJ1-5; TRBD1 matches 7 bases. CDR3 length: 13 residues. V was pared by 4 bases and J by 7 bases, with 4 bases of the junction left unmatched. The germline CDR1 and CDR2 sequences are MNHNS and SASEGT. In nucleotides, the CDR3 is TGTGCCAGCAGTGCCCAGGGGGACCAGCCCCAGCATTTT. Translated, it gives CASSAQGDQPQHF.

This chain joins TRBV10-3 and TRBJ2-3; 13 bases agree with TRBD2. Germline V gene sequence: CDR1 ENHRY, CDR2 SYGVKD. With 6 bases clipped from V and 1 base from J, the junction kept 1 base outside the gene matches. The CDR3 spans 15 residues. CDR3 coding DNA: TGTGCCATCAGGGGGACTAGCGGGGGCACAGATACGCAGTATTTT. It yields the protein CAIRGTSGGTDTQYF.

The J gene is TRBJ2-5, the V gene TRBV18; TRBD2 is a possible D gene (6 bases). Germline lookup yields CDR1 KGHSH and CDR2 LQKENI. The CDR3 consists of 15 residues. V lost 6 bases and J lost 2, with 16 bases in between. The CDR3 spells CASSPPSGPQETQYF. CDR3 DNA: TGTGCCAGCTCCCCCCCGAGCGGGCCACAAGAGACCCAGTACTTC.

V gene TRBV2 combines with J gene TRBJ2-5, with TRBD2 matching over 12 bases. V trimming: 6 bases; J trimming: 10 bases; junction bases outside the gene matches: 21. CDR3 length: 18 amino acids. Germline-derived CDR1 and CDR2 are SNHLY and FYNNEI. CDR3 in amino acids: CASRNRGASSGRGIGQYF. CDR3 DNA: TGTGCCAGCAGAAACAGGGGGGCATCTAGCGGGAGGGGAATTGGCCAGTACTTC.